Presented here are 3 T cell receptor beta chains from one specimen sequenced in a study of blood T cell repertoires in COVID-19 (dated by TCRdb to 2019 to 2021). The protocol used for the library was the immunoSEQ multiplex PCR assay. TCRdb took this table from immuneACCESS and kept in-frame rearrangements with V and J called. Such tables lack part of the clones; where checked against another copy, unresolved V genes explain under half of the gap, and the rest is unexplained. For this sample there are about 250,000 clones; 70% to 90% appear just once. Of the sample, about 1% is held by the ten largest clones. The specimen was peripheral blood. The receptors were sampled from a woman in her forties who had recovered from COVID-19.

The V call is TRBV12-3 or TRBV12-4, the J call TRBJ1-5, with a possible D match to TRBD1 (5 bases). The V end lost 6 bases, the J end lost 6 bases, and 12 bases lay between the germline ends. The CDR3 contains 13 residues. The CDR3 here is CASSPGGSQPQHF. CDR3 sequence (DNA): TGTGCCAGCAGCCCGGGGGGGAGTCAGCCCCAGCATTTT.

This chain connects TRBV19 to TRBJ2-1; 7 nucleotides align to TRBD2. Germline V gene lookup returns CDR1 LNHDA and CDR2 SQIVND (reference sequence). The ends lost 9 bases at V and 6 bases at J; junction bases unmatched: 17. CDR3 length: 16 amino acids. The CDR3 DNA sequence: TGTGCCAGCTCCCTGTGGGCGGGAGTGACTCCCAATGAGCAGTTCTTC. Encoded protein: CASSLWAGVTPNEQFF.

This chain joins TRBV21-1 and TRBJ2-6; the D call in the table, TRBD2, was not verified against the DNA. TRBV21-1 is described as a pseudogene. The CDR3 has 17 residues. In DNA, the CDR3 is TGTGCCAGCAGCACCGGACGCCCCGGGGCTGGGGCCAACGTCCTGACTTTC. Translation gives CASSTGRPGAGANVLTF.